These 9 T cell receptor beta chains came from one sample sequenced in a study of T cells and Merkel cell carcinoma outcomes (dated by TCRdb to 2018 to 2020). Libraries were constructed by the immunoSEQ multiplex PCR assay. TCRdb obtained this table from immuneACCESS and retained in-frame rearrangements with V and J assigned. These tables miss some clones; where compared with another copy, unresolved V genes account for less than half of the shortfall, and the remainder is unexplained. For this sample the table gives 6,000 or so clones, of which about 81% were detected only once. The ten largest clones represent more than 12% of the sample. Sequences were obtained from tumor tissue from Merkel cell carcinoma. Receptor source: a human donor with Merkel cell carcinoma. Some clones in this sample may be carry-over from other donors' samples.

This clone was found once. The V and J genes are TRBV18 and TRBJ2-5, with 10 bases matching TRBD1. The V gene end was trimmed by 4 bases and the J gene end by 4 bases; junction bases not matched to a gene: 6. This CDR3 region has 15 residues. The V gene's germline CDR1 is KGHSH and CDR2 LQKENI. The chain's CDR3 is CASSLGQGVRETQYF. The CDR3 DNA is TGTGCCAGCTCACTAGGACAGGGGGTCAGAGAGACCCAGTACTTC.

The chain links TRBV7-9 to TRBJ2-5; D possibly corresponds to TRBD2 (6 bases). The V end was cut by 2 bases, the J end by 2 bases, with 15 bases between. The CDR3 runs 16 residues. Germline CDR1 SEHNR, CDR2 FQNEAQ (reference sequence). The chain's CDR3 is CASSLWAGSAQETQYF. CDR3 sequence (DNA): TGTGCCAGCAGCTTATGGGCGGGATCCGCGCAAGAGACCCAGTACTTC.

The chain is built from TRBV13 and TRBJ2-5, with D possibly matching TRBD1 (6 bases). V gave up 4 bases and J gave up 1 base, with 10 bases separating them. This CDR3 spans 14 amino acids. CDR1 and CDR2 from the germline V gene are PRHDT and FYEKMQ (reference sequence). CDR3 sequence reads: CASSSQGSQETQYF. DNA for the CDR3: TGTGCCAGCAGCTCTCAGGGGAGCCAAGAGACCCAGTACTTC.

V gene TRBV19 combines with J gene TRBJ1-5; 7 nucleotides match TRBD1. V shed 8 bases, J shed 3 bases, and the junction held 10 bases outside the gene matches. This CDR3 region has 15 residues. Germline values: CDR1 LNHDA, CDR2 SQIVND (reference sequence). CDR3 DNA sequence: TGTGCCAGTCAACTTACGGGACAGAACAATCAGCCCCAGCATTTT. Its protein is CASQLTGQNNQPQHF.

The gene calls are TRBV28 and TRBJ2-1, with D unresolved. The CDR3 runs 11 residues. CDR1 and CDR2 from the germline V gene are MDHEN and SYDVKM. The V end was cut by 7 bases, the J end by 7 bases, with 8 bases between. In nucleotides, the CDR3 is TGTGCCAGCAAACAGAGGAATGAGCAGTTCTTC. Amino acids: CASKQRNEQFF.

The V and J genes are TRBV4-1 and TRBJ1-2; possibly TRBD1 for D (5 bases). The germline CDR1 and CDR2 sequences are MGHRA and YSYEKL. This CDR3 is 15 amino acids long. V was clipped by 1 base and J by 4 bases, with 13 bases between them. The CDR3 loop is CASSQAGGSAYGYTF. Here the CDR3 DNA reads TGCGCCAGCAGCCAAGCGGGGGGATCGGCCTATGGCTACACCTTC.

The chain recombines TRBV28 with TRBJ1-1, with D possibly TRBD1 on 6 matching bases. This CDR3 comprises 14 residues. Germline loops: CDR1 MDHEN, CDR2 SYDVKM. The V and J ends lost 5 bases and 1 base respectively, with 11 bases between them. CDR3 in DNA: TGTGCCAGCAGTATCGGGGGGCAGAACACTGAAGCTTTCTTT. Translation gives CASSIGGQNTEAFF.

This clone occurred a few times. The CDR3 nucleotides are TGTGCCAGCAGTTTATATTCCAGCACTGAAGCTTTCTTT. Translated: CASSLYSSTEAFF. The rearrangement joins TRBV27 to TRBJ1-1; D gene ambiguous. CDR1 is MNHEY and CDR2 is SMNVEV in the germline V gene (reference sequence). The V end was cut by 1 base, the J end by 4 bases, with 7 bases between. This CDR3 is built from 13 residues.

This rearrangement joins TRBV12-5 to TRBJ2-5; 8 nucleotides line up with TRBD1. The CDR3 extends over 14 amino acids. Losses at the gene ends were 1 base for V and 4 bases for J; bases not matched to a gene: 2. Germline values: CDR1 LGHNT, CDR2 FRNRAP. CDR3 protein: CASGLGGTGETQYF. CDR3 bases: TGTGCTAGTGGTTTGGGAGGGACAGGAGAGACCCAGTACTTC.